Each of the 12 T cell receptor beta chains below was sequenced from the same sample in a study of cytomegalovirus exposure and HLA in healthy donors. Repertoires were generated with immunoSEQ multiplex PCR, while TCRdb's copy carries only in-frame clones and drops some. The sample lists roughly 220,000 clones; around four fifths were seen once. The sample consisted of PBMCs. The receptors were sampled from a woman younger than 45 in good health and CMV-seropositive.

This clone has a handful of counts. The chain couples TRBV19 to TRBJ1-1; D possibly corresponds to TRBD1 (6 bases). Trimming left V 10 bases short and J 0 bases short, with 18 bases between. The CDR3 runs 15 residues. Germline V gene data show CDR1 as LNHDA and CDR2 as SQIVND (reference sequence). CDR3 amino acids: CATQSQGRMNTEAFF. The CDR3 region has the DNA TGTGCCACCCAATCACAGGGAAGGATGAACACTGAAGCTTTCTTT.

The CDR3 protein is CASSLEREETQYF. The CDR3 bases are TGTGCCAGCAGTCTCGAGAGGGAAGAGACCCAGTACTTC. The rearrangement joins TRBV2 to TRBJ2-5; D perhaps matches TRBD2 (5 bases). This CDR3 contains 13 residues. V lost 5 bases to trimming and J lost 3 bases, with 10 bases between them. Germline V gene data show CDR1 as SNHLY and CDR2 as FYNNEI.

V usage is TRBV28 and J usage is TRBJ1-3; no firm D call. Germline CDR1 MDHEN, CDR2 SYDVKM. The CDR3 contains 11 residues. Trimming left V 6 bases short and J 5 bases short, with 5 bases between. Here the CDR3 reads CASSDRNTIYF. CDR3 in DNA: TGTGCCAGCAGCGACAGAAACACCATATATTTT.

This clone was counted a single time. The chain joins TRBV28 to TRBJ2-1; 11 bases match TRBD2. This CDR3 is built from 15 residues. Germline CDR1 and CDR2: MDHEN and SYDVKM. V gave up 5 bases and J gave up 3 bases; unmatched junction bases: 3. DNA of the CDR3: TGTGCCAGCAGTAAACTAGCGGGGGACTACAATGAGCAGTTCTTC. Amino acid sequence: CASSKLAGDYNEQFF.

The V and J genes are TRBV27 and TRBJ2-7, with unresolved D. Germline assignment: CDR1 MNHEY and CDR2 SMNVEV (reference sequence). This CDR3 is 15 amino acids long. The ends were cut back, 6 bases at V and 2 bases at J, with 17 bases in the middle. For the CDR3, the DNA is TGTGCCAGCAGGTTGGCTTATGCAGGACCCTACGAGCAGTACTTC. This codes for CASRLAYAGPYEQYF.

Written as DNA, the CDR3 is TGTGCCAGCAGCGAGGAACAGGGGTCAACGAATGATGGCTACACCTTC. Amino acid sequence: CASSEEQGSTNDGYTF. The V gene is TRBV2, the J gene TRBJ1-2; TRBD1 matches at 7 bases. CDR3 length: 16 amino acids. The V gene's germline CDR1 is SNHLY and CDR2 FYNNEI. Germline trimming cut 6 bases from V and 6 bases from J; bases unmatched to any gene: 16.

The CDR3 DNA is TGCAGCGTAGGGCCCAGACCAGATACGCAGTATTTT. Translation: CSVGPRPDTQYF. The chain has TRBV29-1 and TRBJ2-3; D call uncertain. V gave up 6 bases and J gave up 4 bases, with 11 bases separating them. Germline loops: CDR1 SQVTM, CDR2 ANQGSEA. This CDR3 is built from 12 residues.

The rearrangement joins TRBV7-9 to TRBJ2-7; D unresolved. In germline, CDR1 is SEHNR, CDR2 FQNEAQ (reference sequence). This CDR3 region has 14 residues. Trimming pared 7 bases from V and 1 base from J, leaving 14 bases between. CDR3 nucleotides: TGTGCCAGCAATCGTCAGGACCGGTCCTACGAGCAGTACTTC. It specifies CASNRQDRSYEQYF.

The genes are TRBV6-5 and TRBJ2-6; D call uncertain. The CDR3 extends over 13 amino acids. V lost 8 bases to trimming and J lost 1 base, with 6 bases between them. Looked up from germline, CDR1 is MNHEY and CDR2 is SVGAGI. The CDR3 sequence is CASGESGANVLTF. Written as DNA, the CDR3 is TGTGCCAGCGGGGAATCTGGGGCCAACGTCCTGACTTTC.

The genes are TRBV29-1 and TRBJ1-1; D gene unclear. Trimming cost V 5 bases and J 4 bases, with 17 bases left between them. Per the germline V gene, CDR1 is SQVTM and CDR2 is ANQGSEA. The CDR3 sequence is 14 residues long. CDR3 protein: CSVKRDTLGTEAFF. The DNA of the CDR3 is TGCAGCGTTAAGCGTGACACCCTAGGCACTGAAGCTTTCTTT.

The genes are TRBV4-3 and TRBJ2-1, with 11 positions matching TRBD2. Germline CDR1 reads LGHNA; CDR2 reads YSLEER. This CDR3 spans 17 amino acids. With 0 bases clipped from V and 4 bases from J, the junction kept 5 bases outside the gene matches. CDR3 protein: CASSQDRGTSGYNEQFF. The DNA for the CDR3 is TGCGCCAGCAGCCAAGATAGAGGGACTAGCGGTTACAATGAGCAGTTCTTC.

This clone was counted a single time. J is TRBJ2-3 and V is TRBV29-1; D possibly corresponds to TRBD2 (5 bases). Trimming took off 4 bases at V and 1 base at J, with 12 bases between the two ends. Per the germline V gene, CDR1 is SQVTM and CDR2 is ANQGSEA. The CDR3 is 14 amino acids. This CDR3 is CSVVEGGGTDTQYF. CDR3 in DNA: TGCAGCGTTGTAGAGGGCGGAGGCACAGATACGCAGTATTTT.